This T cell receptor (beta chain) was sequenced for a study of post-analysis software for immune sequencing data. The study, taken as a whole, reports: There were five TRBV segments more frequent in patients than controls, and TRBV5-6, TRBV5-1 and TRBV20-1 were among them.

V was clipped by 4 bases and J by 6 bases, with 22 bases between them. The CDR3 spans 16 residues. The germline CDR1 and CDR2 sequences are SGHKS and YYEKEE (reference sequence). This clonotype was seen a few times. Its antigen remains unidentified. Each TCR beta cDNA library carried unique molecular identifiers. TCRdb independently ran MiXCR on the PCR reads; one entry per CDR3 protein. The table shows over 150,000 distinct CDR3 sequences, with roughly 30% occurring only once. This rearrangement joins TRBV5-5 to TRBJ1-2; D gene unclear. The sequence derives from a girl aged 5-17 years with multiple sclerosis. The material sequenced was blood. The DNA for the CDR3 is TGTGCCAGCAGCCTCGAGGACCACCCGAGGGTCAATGGCTACACCTTC. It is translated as CASSLEDHPRVNGYTF. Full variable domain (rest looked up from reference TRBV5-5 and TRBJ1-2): DAGVTQSPTHLIKTRGQQVTLRCSPISGHKSVSWYQQVLGQGPQFIFQYYEKEERGRGNFPDRFSARQFPNYSSELNVNALLLGDSALYLCASSLEDHPRVNGYTFGSGTRLTVV.